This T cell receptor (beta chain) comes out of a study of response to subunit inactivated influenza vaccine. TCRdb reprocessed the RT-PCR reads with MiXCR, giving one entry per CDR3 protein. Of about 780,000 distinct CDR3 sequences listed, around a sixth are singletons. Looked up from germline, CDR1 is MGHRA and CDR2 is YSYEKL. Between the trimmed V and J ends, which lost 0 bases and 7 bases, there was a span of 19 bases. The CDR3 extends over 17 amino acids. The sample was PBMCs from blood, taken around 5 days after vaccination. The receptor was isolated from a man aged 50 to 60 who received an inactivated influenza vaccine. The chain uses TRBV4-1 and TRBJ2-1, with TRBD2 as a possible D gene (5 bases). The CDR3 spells CASSQDKSFGVGNEQFF. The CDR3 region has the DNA TGCGCCAGCAGCCAAGATAAGTCCTTCGGGGTAGGGAATGAGCAGTTCTTC.